Listed below are T cell receptor beta chains from one sample, sequenced in a study of blood T cell repertoires in COVID-19. TCRdb keeps only in-frame clones here, not all; method: immunoSEQ multiplex PCR. Seen here are 250,000 to 300,000 clones, roughly 88% observed once, and the top ten hold about 1.9%. The sequencing sample was made of PBMCs or T cells enriched from blood (not recorded which). The receptors come from a woman between 50 and 59 years old who had recovered from COVID-19. Both conserved end residues are part of each CDR3. Fields, in order: D gene, V gene, clone size, J gene, CDR3 DNA, CDR3 protein. The D gene is left open where the match is weak. Not every row has a clone size; where given, it reads once, few, many or a size class.

d_call: NA
v_call: TRBV7-3
clone_size: once
j_call: TRBJ2-1
cdr3_nt: TGTGCCAGCAGCACAGCCCGAACCGCCAATGAGCAGTTCTTC
cdr3_aa: CASSTARTANEQFF

d_call: NA
v_call: TRBV5-1
clone_size: NA
j_call: TRBJ1-1
cdr3_nt: TGCGCCAGCAGCTTGGAGGGACACAATTTGAACACTGAAGCTTTCTTT
cdr3_aa: CASSLEGHNLNTEAFF

d_call: TRBD2
v_call: TRBV3-1/TRBV3-2
clone_size: NA
j_call: TRBJ2-2
cdr3_nt: TGTGCCAGCAGCCAACGGAGCGGGAGGGCCGATAACACCGGGGAGCTGTTTTTT
cdr3_aa: CASSQRSGRADNTGELFF

d_call: TRBD2
v_call: TRBV6-5
clone_size: NA
j_call: TRBJ2-1
cdr3_nt: TGTGCCAGCAGTTCGGGACTAGCGAAACAGTTCTTC
cdr3_aa: CASSSGLAKQFF

d_call: NA
v_call: TRBV7-2
clone_size: NA
j_call: TRBJ2-3
cdr3_nt: TGTGCCAGCAGCGAGGACCCACTAGGAGATACGCAGTATTTT
cdr3_aa: CASSEDPLGDTQYF

d_call: NA
v_call: TRBV28
clone_size: NA
j_call: TRBJ1-5
cdr3_nt: TGTGCCAGCAGTTTATCGGCGGGGTTGGTTCGGCAGCCCCAGCATTTT
cdr3_aa: CASSLSAGLVRQPQHF

d_call: TRBD2
v_call: TRBV4-1
clone_size: NA
j_call: TRBJ2-7
cdr3_nt: TGCGCCAGCAGCCAAGAAGGACTAGCGTACTCCTACGAGCAGTACTTC
cdr3_aa: CASSQEGLAYSYEQYF

d_call: TRBD1
v_call: TRBV7-6
clone_size: NA
j_call: TRBJ1-3
cdr3_nt: TGTGCCAGCAGCTTAGCAAGGACAGGGCTGCAATCTGGAAACACCATATATTTT
cdr3_aa: CASSLARTGLQSGNTIYF

d_call: NA
v_call: TRBV18
clone_size: few
j_call: TRBJ2-5
cdr3_nt: TGTGCCAGCTCACCACGGACAGCGTACCAAGAGACCCAGTACTTC
cdr3_aa: CASSPRTAYQETQYF

d_call: TRBD1
v_call: TRBV29-1
clone_size: few
j_call: TRBJ2-1
cdr3_nt: TGCAGCGGCGGACAGGGGGGATCCTACAATGAGCAGTTCTTC
cdr3_aa: CSGGQGGSYNEQFF

d_call: TRBD1
v_call: TRBV6-5
clone_size: NA
j_call: TRBJ2-1
cdr3_nt: TGTGCCAGCAGGTACGGGACAGACCTAAGTTACAATGAGCAGTTCTTC
cdr3_aa: CASRYGTDLSYNEQFF

d_call: NA
v_call: TRBV7-3
clone_size: NA
j_call: TRBJ1-4
cdr3_nt: TGTGCCAGCAGCTTAACAGGGGCGACAAATGAAAAACTGTTTTTT
cdr3_aa: CASSLTGATNEKLFF

d_call: NA
v_call: TRBV7-8
clone_size: NA
j_call: TRBJ1-1
cdr3_nt: TGTGCCAGCAGCTTAGCCACAGCATCGGTGAACACTGAAGCTTTCTTT
cdr3_aa: CASSLATASVNTEAFF

d_call: TRBD2
v_call: TRBV7-8
clone_size: few
j_call: TRBJ2-1
cdr3_nt: TGTGCCAGCAGCTCTCAGACTAGCGGGAGCCCCTATAGGGAGCAGTTCTTC
cdr3_aa: CASSSQTSGSPYREQFF

d_call: TRBD2
v_call: TRBV3-1/TRBV3-2
clone_size: NA
j_call: TRBJ2-2
cdr3_nt: TGTGCCAGCAGCCGAACCCTCCTAGCGGGAGGGCCTAGCACCGGGGAGCTGTTTTTT
cdr3_aa: CASSRTLLAGGPSTGELFF

d_call: TRBD1
v_call: TRBV2
clone_size: NA
j_call: TRBJ2-1
cdr3_nt: TGTGCCAGCAGTGCAGGGGGAGCCTACTGGAATGAGCAGTTCTTC
cdr3_aa: CASSAGGAYWNEQFF

d_call: NA
v_call: TRBV27
clone_size: NA
j_call: TRBJ1-2
cdr3_nt: TGTGCCAGCAGTCGGGGGGGGTTCGTCGGGGCGAACTATGGCTACACCTTC
cdr3_aa: CASSRGGFVGANYGYTF

d_call: TRBD1
v_call: TRBV27
clone_size: NA
j_call: TRBJ2-5
cdr3_nt: TGTGCCAGCAGTCTCAGGGGGTGGGGAGAGACCCAGTACTTC
cdr3_aa: CASSLRGWGETQYF

d_call: TRBD2
v_call: TRBV27
clone_size: NA
j_call: TRBJ2-3
cdr3_nt: TGTGCCAGCAGTTTAACTAGCGGGAGCTCAGATACGCAGTATTTT
cdr3_aa: CASSLTSGSSDTQYF

d_call: NA
v_call: TRBV9
clone_size: NA
j_call: TRBJ2-3
cdr3_nt: TGTGCCAGCAGCGATCAATATACGCAGTATTTT
cdr3_aa: CASSDQYTQYF

d_call: NA
v_call: TRBV18
clone_size: NA
j_call: TRBJ1-4
cdr3_nt: TGTGCCAGCTCAACGGACAACAATGAAAAACTGTTTTTT
cdr3_aa: CASSTDNNEKLFF

d_call: NA
v_call: TRBV25-1
clone_size: NA
j_call: TRBJ1-2
cdr3_nt: TGTGCTAAATCCCAGGGTAGGTACTATGGCTACACCTTC
cdr3_aa: CAKSQGRYYGYTF

d_call: TRBD2
v_call: TRBV10-3
clone_size: few
j_call: TRBJ2-7
cdr3_nt: TGTGCCATCAGTGCACTAGCGGGATTATACGAGCAGTACTTC
cdr3_aa: CAISALAGLYEQYF

d_call: TRBD2
v_call: TRBV7-2
clone_size: NA
j_call: TRBJ2-3
cdr3_nt: TGTGCCAGCAGCTGGGGGGAGGGCCTGGTGGCAGATACGCAGTATTTT
cdr3_aa: CASSWGEGLVADTQYF

d_call: TRBD2
v_call: TRBV9
clone_size: NA
j_call: TRBJ2-7
cdr3_nt: TGTGCCAGCAGCGCTCTAGCGGGAGCGGTCTACGAGCAGTACTTC
cdr3_aa: CASSALAGAVYEQYF

d_call: TRBD1
v_call: TRBV4-2
clone_size: once
j_call: TRBJ2-5
cdr3_nt: TGTGCCAGCAGCCAAGGGGGACAGGGGATGTTGGGGACCCAGTACTTC
cdr3_aa: CASSQGGQGMLGTQYF

d_call: NA
v_call: TRBV24-1
clone_size: NA
j_call: TRBJ2-3
cdr3_nt: TGTGCCACCAGTGATTTCGCGGGGATAGACACAGATACGCAGTATTTT
cdr3_aa: CATSDFAGIDTDTQYF

d_call: TRBD2
v_call: TRBV27
clone_size: NA
j_call: TRBJ2-1
cdr3_nt: TGTGCCAGCAGTAAAATAGCGGGAGGTTTTGCCCGTAGCTCTTACAATGAGCAGTTCTTC
cdr3_aa: CASSKIAGGFARSSYNEQFF

d_call: TRBD1
v_call: TRBV9
clone_size: NA
j_call: TRBJ2-7
cdr3_nt: TGTGCCAGCAGCGTAGGGGACAGGGTCTACGAGCAGTACTTC
cdr3_aa: CASSVGDRVYEQYF

d_call: TRBD1
v_call: TRBV2
clone_size: NA
j_call: TRBJ1-2
cdr3_nt: TGTGCCAGCAGTCCCAGGGCCGGACAGGGCTCTGGCTACACCTTC
cdr3_aa: CASSPRAGQGSGYTF

d_call: TRBD1
v_call: TRBV5-6
clone_size: NA
j_call: TRBJ1-5
cdr3_nt: TGTGCCAGCAGCTTGGCCCCGGGACAGGGGGCAGGTCAGCCCCAGCATTTT
cdr3_aa: CASSLAPGQGAGQPQHF

d_call: NA
v_call: TRBV6-5
clone_size: NA
j_call: TRBJ1-1
cdr3_nt: TGTGCCAGCAGTTACGGGAGAGGGATCGACACTGAAGCTTTCTTT
cdr3_aa: CASSYGRGIDTEAFF

d_call: TRBD1
v_call: TRBV29-1
clone_size: few
j_call: TRBJ2-1
cdr3_nt: TGCAGCTCTATAGGGACCGGGACAGCGCAGTTCTTC
cdr3_aa: CSSIGTGTAQFF

d_call: NA
v_call: TRBV5-4
clone_size: NA
j_call: TRBJ2-1
cdr3_nt: TGTGCCAGCAGCTTGGGGCTAGCGATCGTTCGCCCAAATGAGCAGTTCTTC
cdr3_aa: CASSLGLAIVRPNEQFF

d_call: NA
v_call: TRBV7-6
clone_size: NA
j_call: TRBJ1-1
cdr3_nt: TGTGCCAGCAGCTTAGTAGGAGGGGAAAGCACTGAAGCTTTCTTT
cdr3_aa: CASSLVGGESTEAFF

d_call: NA
v_call: TRBV18
clone_size: NA
j_call: TRBJ1-1
cdr3_nt: TGTGCCAGCTCACGCGACAGGCAGAACACTGAAGCTTTCTTT
cdr3_aa: CASSRDRQNTEAFF

d_call: NA
v_call: TRBV7-2
clone_size: NA
j_call: TRBJ2-2
cdr3_nt: TGTGCCAGCAGCCGAGGGTCCGGGGAGCTGTTTTTT
cdr3_aa: CASSRGSGELFF

d_call: TRBD2
v_call: TRBV9
clone_size: NA
j_call: TRBJ2-3
cdr3_nt: TGTGCCAGCAGCGGGATGGGGCGGGGGAGCACAGATACGCAGTATTTT
cdr3_aa: CASSGMGRGSTDTQYF

d_call: NA
v_call: TRBV5-4
clone_size: NA
j_call: TRBJ2-7
cdr3_nt: TGTGCCAGCAGCCAAGTGGAGTGGCAGAGCGAGCAGTACTTC
cdr3_aa: CASSQVEWQSEQYF

d_call: NA
v_call: TRBV5-5
clone_size: NA
j_call: TRBJ2-7
cdr3_nt: TGTGCCAGCAGCTTGTTGGGGGCTATTATCAACGAGCAGTACTTC
cdr3_aa: CASSLLGAIINEQYF

d_call: TRBD2
v_call: TRBV2
clone_size: NA
j_call: TRBJ2-4
cdr3_nt: TGTGCCAGCACCCGGCCCGGACTAGCGGGGACCATAGCCAAAAACATTCAGTACTTC
cdr3_aa: CASTRPGLAGTIAKNIQYF

d_call: NA
v_call: TRBV7-9
clone_size: NA
j_call: TRBJ2-3
cdr3_nt: TGTGCCAGCAGCTTGTCTGGACTCAGCACAGATACGCAGTATTTT
cdr3_aa: CASSLSGLSTDTQYF